The 17 T cell receptor beta chains below come from one sample, sequenced in a study of beta chain features in type 1 diabetes. Study outcomes and limitations: Moderately but significantly shorter TCRB CDR3s were found in Type 1 diabetes patients in all four CD4+ subsets.

These receptors are not linked to any known antigen. Isolated RNA was reverse transcribed in full, so expressed TCRB transcripts were sequenced. TCRdb's table, derived via immunoSEQ multiplex PCR, lists solely in-frame clones and lacks some. The sample lists 130,000 or so clones, 9% occurring once. Sequences were obtained from central memory CD4+ T cells from blood. Receptors were obtained from a young man with type 1 diabetes.

This rearrangement joins TRBV4-2 to TRBJ2-3; the D is unclear. V was clipped by 0 bases and J by 1 base, with 11 bases between them. CDR1 is LGHNA, CDR2 YNFKEQ, per germline. The CDR3 runs 16 residues. The CDR3: CASSQDLASGTDTQYF. The CDR3 DNA sequence: TGTGCCAGCAGCCAAGATTTGGCTTCTGGCACAGATACGCAGTATTTT.

This clone has just a few counts. This sequence joins TRBV6-6 and TRBJ1-1, with TRBD1 as a possible D gene (5 bases). CDR1 is MNHNY, CDR2 SVGAGI, per germline (reference sequence). Deletions cut 6 bases from V and 10 bases from J, with 12 bases between. The CDR3 extends over 11 amino acids. The CDR3 reads CASRRDYGAFF. The CDR3 coding sequence is TGTGCCAGCAGGCGGGACTATGGAGCTTTCTTT.

The CDR3 DNA sequence: TGCGCCAGCAGCTTGGCGGGGACAGGGGAAGAAAAACTGTTTTTT. Translated: CASSLAGTGEEKLFF. The V call is TRBV5-1, the J call TRBJ1-4; 10 bases agree with TRBD1. Germline V gives CDR1 SGHRS, CDR2 YFSETQ. The junction had 4 bases not matched to a gene; V was cut back by 0 bases and J by 8 bases. This CDR3 spans 15 amino acids.

This clone has more than one count but fewer than ten. CDR3 amino acids: CASSDNYRVQYF. The CDR3, as DNA: TGTGCCAGCAGTGATAATTACCGGGTGCAGTACTTC. V gene TRBV6-1 combines with J gene TRBJ2-7; D ambiguous. The CDR3 has 12 amino acids. The germline V and J ends were trimmed by 3 bases and 9 bases, with 12 bases remaining between them. CDR1 MNHNS and CDR2 SASEGT come from the germline V gene.

The chain employs TRBV7-6 and TRBJ2-3, with D tentatively TRBD2 (6 bases). Germline V CDR1 and CDR2: SGHVS, FNYEAQ. V was shortened by 1 base and J by 4 bases, with 12 bases between the two germline ends. The CDR3 runs 15 residues. The CDR3 DNA sequence: TGTGCCAGCAGCTTAGGGGCGGGGAACTCAGATACGCAGTATTTT. Its translation: CASSLGAGNSDTQYF.

There are a few counts of this clone. This chain joins TRBV7-3 and TRBJ2-7; D is uncertain. The germline V and J ends were trimmed by 1 base and 0 bases, with 10 bases remaining between them. Per germline, CDR1 SGHTA and CDR2 FQGTGA. CDR3 length: 15 amino acids. The CDR3 DNA sequence: TGTGCCAGCAGCTTAAGTGGGCAGCCCTCCTACGAGCAGTACTTC. Translated: CASSLSGQPSYEQYF.

This clone was observed many times. As DNA, the CDR3 is TGTGCCAGCAGCCCCGGGGGGGCTGCGCAGTATTTT. Its protein product is CASSPGGAAQYF. The chain couples TRBV2 to TRBJ2-3, with TRBD2 matching 8 bases. Germline trimming cut 6 bases from V and 10 bases from J; bases unmatched to any gene: 6. Germline V lookup: CDR1 SNHLY, CDR2 FYNNEI. This CDR3 spans 12 amino acids.

V gene TRBV9 combines with J gene TRBJ2-7; 14 bases match TRBD2. The germline CDR1 and CDR2 sequences are SGDLS and YYNGEE. CDR3 length equals 17 residues. Trimming removed 4 bases from V and 7 bases from J; junction bases left unmatched: 13. For the CDR3, the DNA is TGTGCCAGCAGCTCCACGACTAGCGGGGGGGCCTTCGGAGAGCAGTACTTC. It yields the protein CASSSTTSGGAFGEQYF.

This clone showed up just a few times. This chain joins TRBV28 and TRBJ1-2, with D tentatively TRBD1 (5 bases). V was pared by 6 bases and J by 4 bases, with 15 bases between. The germline gives CDR1 MDHEN, CDR2 SYDVKM. The CDR3 extends over 14 amino acids. The CDR3: CASSPSVTVYGYTF. In nucleotides, the CDR3 is TGTGCCAGCAGCCCAAGCGTGACAGTCTATGGCTACACCTTC.

This clone was seen more than once but under ten times. This sequence joins TRBV7-9 and TRBJ1-2; D is uncertain. CDR1 and CDR2 (germline): SEHNR, FQNEAQ (reference sequence). The V gene lost 5 bases and the J gene lost 6 bases, with 19 bases spanning the gap. The CDR3 is made up of 15 amino acids. Here the CDR3 DNA reads TGTGCCAGCAGCCCGAGCGGGGTAAGGAGCGATGGCTACACCTTC. Translated: CASSPSGVRSDGYTF.

This clone has just a few counts. Other DNA variants within this sample encode the same CDR3. The V gene is TRBV9, the J gene TRBJ2-3; possibly TRBD1 for D (6 bases). Trimming shortened V by 2 bases and J by 1 base, and 8 bases separated the two germline ends. Germline V CDR1 and CDR2: SGDLS, YYNGEE. This CDR3 is built from 14 residues. CDR3 coding DNA: TGTGCCAGCAGCGTCGGACAGCGCACAGATACGCAGTATTTT. This encodes CASSVGQRTDTQYF.

This clone showed up just a few times. This chain connects TRBV19 to TRBJ2-5; possibly TRBD2 for D (6 bases). V was shortened by 3 bases and J by 7 bases, with 9 bases between the two germline ends. The CDR3 is made up of 12 amino acids. CDR1 is LNHDA, CDR2 SQIVND, per germline (reference sequence). This CDR3 reads CASSMPGGTQYF. The CDR3 nucleotides read TGTGCCAGTAGTATGCCCGGGGGGACCCAGTACTTC.

This chain connects TRBV5-6 to TRBJ2-1, with TRBD1 as a possible D gene (5 bases). V lost 0 bases, J lost 15 bases, and 19 bases lay in between. Looked up from germline, CDR1 is SGHDT and CDR2 is YYEEEE. CDR3 length: 14 amino acids. The CDR3: CASSLAMAGPKAFF. DNA for the CDR3: TGTGCCAGCAGCTTGGCCATGGCAGGGCCCAAGGCGTTCTTC.

V usage is TRBV4-3 and J usage is TRBJ1-1, with TRBD1 identical over 8 bases. CDR1 and CDR2 from the germline V gene are LGHNA and YSLEER. The CDR3 has 13 residues. The J segment lost 6 bases and the V segment lost 3 bases, leaving 3 bases of the junction unmatched. The CDR3 DNA reads as TGCGCCAGCAGCCACGGACAGGGCGCTGAAGCTTTCTTT. It encodes CASSHGQGAEAFF.

This clone was picked up a small number of times. The V call is TRBV2, the J call TRBJ1-1; D remains ambiguous. The CDR3 extends over 14 amino acids. Between the trimmed V and J ends, which lost 1 base and 3 bases, there was a span of 9 bases. The germline V gene encodes CDR1 SNHLY and CDR2 FYNNEI. CDR3 nucleotides: TGTGCCAGCAGTGAAGTGGCAGGTTACACTGAAGCTTTCTTT. Encoded protein: CASSEVAGYTEAFF.

V is TRBV28 and J is TRBJ1-2; D gene uncertain. This CDR3 region has 15 residues. V shed 7 bases and J shed 0 bases, with 15 bases lying between them. Germline-derived CDR1 and CDR2 are MDHEN and SYDVKM. CDR3 residues: CASIISGGANYGYTF. In DNA, the CDR3 is TGTGCCAGCATAATATCCGGAGGAGCTAACTATGGCTACACCTTC.

This clone came up a few times. The gene calls are TRBV5-1 and TRBJ1-1; D remains unclear. From germline, CDR1 is SGHRS and CDR2 YFSETQ. Trimming shortened V by 3 bases and J by 3 bases, and 18 bases separated the two germline ends. This CDR3 is built from 16 residues. The CDR3 DNA sequence: TGCGCCAGCAGCTCGGAAGTATCTGGACTGTACACTGAAGCTTTCTTT. Protein: CASSSEVSGLYTEAFF.